These T cell receptor beta chains were read from a single sample in a study of beta chain features in type 1 diabetes. Sequencing used immunoSEQ multiplex PCR; TCRdb keeps in-frame clones, though not all of them. This table has roughly 330,000 clones, about 13% appearing once. Sequenced sample: naive CD4+ T cells from blood. The source is a woman between 18 and 29 years old with type 1 diabetes. Each CDR3 is given with its conserved first and last residue. The D gene is left open where the match is weak. Some rows mark clone size as missing; the rest say once, few, many or name a class of expanded clone.

>TRBV6-5|NA|NA|TRBJ1-2
TGTGCCAGCAGTTACTCAGGGGAACTCTATGGCTACACCTTC
CASSYSGELYGYTF
>TRBV28|few|TRBD2|TRBJ2-7
TGTGCCAGCCACGGGGAAACGAAGCGGGAGATCCACGAGCAGTACTTC
CASHGETKREIHEQYF
>TRBV5-6|few|NA|TRBJ1-5
TGTGCCAGCAGCTTACAGGGTCTGCAACAGCCCCAGCATTTT
CASSLQGLQQPQHF
>TRBV5-4|NA|NA|TRBJ2-2
TGTGCCAGCACCCTCTCTGGGGGACTCCATACCGGGGAGCTGTTTTTT
CASTLSGGLHTGELFF
>TRBV5-1|NA|TRBD2|TRBJ2-3
TGCGCCAGCAGCCCCGGGACTAGCGGGAAATACACAGATACGCAGTATTTT
CASSPGTSGKYTDTQYF
>TRBV18|few|NA|TRBJ2-1
TGTGCCAGCTCACCACCGAGCGAGAACTGGAAGCAGTTCTTC
CASSPPSENWKQFF
>TRBV29-1|few|TRBD1|TRBJ1-1
TGCAGCGCGGACAGGGGACTTGAAGCTTTCTTT
CSADRGLEAFF
>TRBV29-1|NA|TRBD1|TRBJ2-3
TGCAGCACCCGGACAGGGGGTTCATATACGCAGTATTTT
CSTRTGGSYTQYF
>TRBV7-2|NA|NA|TRBJ2-5
TGTGCCAGCAGCTACCACAGGGCCTTGGGCCAAGAGACCCAGTACTTC
CASSYHRALGQETQYF
>TRBV5-1|NA|NA|TRBJ2-1
TGCGCCAGCAGCTTAACAGGCACTGAGCAGTTCTTC
CASSLTGTEQFF
>TRBV15|few|NA|TRBJ2-2
TGTGCCACCAGCAGAAGGCTAGCGTCGGACACCGGGGAGCTGTTTTTT
CATSRRLASDTGELFF
>TRBV27|few|TRBD2|TRBJ2-5
TGTGCCAGCAGTTTCCTGTCTAGCGGGAGAGGAGAGACCCAGTACTTC
CASSFLSSGRGETQYF
>TRBV7-7|few|NA|TRBJ2-5
TGTGCCAGCAGCTTAGGAAGGAGTCTCCAAGAGACCCAGTACTTC
CASSLGRSLQETQYF
>TRBV19|NA|TRBD2|TRBJ2-3
TGTGCCGCTAGCAGCGGGACTCGGGGTGTGGATACGCAGTATTTT
CAASSGTRGVDTQYF
>TRBV29-1|NA|NA|TRBJ1-3
TGCAGCGTTGATGCGGGACGAAACACCATATATTTT
CSVDAGRNTIYF
>TRBV30|few|NA|TRBJ2-3
TGTGCCTGGAGTTCGTCGGGGTTAACAGATACGCAGTATTTT
CAWSSSGLTDTQYF
>TRBV5-1|NA|TRBD2|TRBJ2-3
TGCGCCAGCAGCGCACGAGCGGGAGGCCCAGTGGGGACGCAGTATTTT
CASSARAGGPVGTQYF
>TRBV5-4|NA|TRBD2|TRBJ2-3
TGTGCCAGCAGCTTGCTAGTGGCGGGAGAGAGCACAGATACGCAGTATTTT
CASSLLVAGESTDTQYF
>TRBV5-1|NA|TRBD1|TRBJ2-2
TGCGCCAGCAGCCCGGGACAGGGGGCCACCGGGGAGCTGTTTTTT
CASSPGQGATGELFF
>TRBV18|few|NA|TRBJ1-1
TGTGCCAGCTCACCGAGGGGAGGCACTGAAGCTTTCTTT
CASSPRGGTEAFF
>TRBV7-9|NA|TRBD2|TRBJ2-1
TGTGCCAGCAGGTATCTAGCGGGTTTGGGGAATGAGCAGTTCTTC
CASRYLAGLGNEQFF
>TRBV5-1|few|NA|TRBJ2-5
TGCGCCAGCAGCTACCGCCTGGGGGGAAAAGAGACCCAGTACTTC
CASSYRLGGKETQYF
>TRBV10-3|NA|NA|TRBJ2-3
TGTGCCATCAATCAACGGAGCACAGATACGCAGTATTTT
CAINQRSTDTQYF
>TRBV7-9|few|NA|TRBJ2-5
TGTGCCAGCAGCCTGCAGTACTTC
CASSLQYF
>TRBV18|few|NA|TRBJ1-4
TGTGCCAGCTCGTACAGGGAAGATGAAAAACTGTTTTTT
CASSYREDEKLFF
>TRBV7-3|few|TRBD1|TRBJ1-1
TGTGCCAGCAGCCTTGGGACAGGCCTGAACACTGAAGCTTTCTTT
CASSLGTGLNTEAFF
>TRBV18|NA|NA|TRBJ2-2
TGTGCCAGCTCACCGCCGGCGGGGCGCGGCACCGGGGAGCTGTTTTTT
CASSPPAGRGTGELFF
>TRBV5-1|few|NA|TRBJ2-2
TGCGCCAGCAGCACCCAACTAGCGAACACCGGGGAGCTGTTTTTT
CASSTQLANTGELFF
>TRBV28|NA|TRBD2|TRBJ2-3
TGTGCCAGCAATATCGAGCGGGAGTCTCCAGATACGCAGTATTTT
CASNIERESPDTQYF
>TRBV4-3|NA|TRBD1|TRBJ1-2
TGCGCCAGCAGCCAAGATAAAGGGGGGACAGGGTTTTCGTTGGATGGCTACACCTTC
CASSQDKGGTGFSLDGYTF
>TRBV28|NA|NA|TRBJ2-5
TGTGCCAGCAGTCTTACAGGGTGGGAGACCCAGTACTTC
CASSLTGWETQYF
>TRBV15|few|NA|TRBJ2-3
TGTGCCACCAGCAGCTTACTAAGGGGTAGTCCTTACGGCACAGATACGCAGTATTTT
CATSSLLRGSPYGTDTQYF
>TRBV5-6|few|TRBD2|TRBJ2-1
TGTGCCAGCAGATATAGGACTAGCGGGAGTATCTCCTACAATGAGCAGTTCTTC
CASRYRTSGSISYNEQFF
>TRBV28|NA|NA|TRBJ2-7
TGTGCCAGCAGTTTATTTCGACAGGGAGGCGAGCAGTACTTC
CASSLFRQGGEQYF
>TRBV4-2|few|TRBD2|TRBJ2-3
TGTGCCAGCAGCGCGGGACTAGCGGGAGGCCCCCGCACAGATACGCAGTATTTT
CASSAGLAGGPRTDTQYF
>TRBV21-1|NA|NA|TRBJ2-5
TGTGCCAGCAGCCGCCGGGACAGCACAGTCGAGACCCAGTACTTC
CASSRRDSTVETQYF
>TRBV28|NA|NA|TRBJ2-7
TGTGCCAGCCGCTACTCCGGGACATACGCCTACGAGCAGTACTTC
CASRYSGTYAYEQYF
>TRBV30|NA|NA|TRBJ1-1
TGTGCCTGGAGTGTATCGGGCACTGAAGCTTTCTTT
CAWSVSGTEAFF
>TRBV5-1|NA|NA|TRBJ1-2
TGCGCCAGCAGCTCGGGGTCGGGCATTTATGGCTACACCTTC
CASSSGSGIYGYTF
>TRBV28|NA|NA|TRBJ1-2
TGTGCCAGCAGTTTAGGAGGGTCGGGGCCGGGGGGCTACACCTTC
CASSLGGSGPGGYTF
>TRBV30|NA|NA|TRBJ2-1
TGTGCCTGGAGGGACAACTACAATGAGCAGTTCTTC
CAWRDNYNEQFF
>TRBV19|NA|NA|TRBJ2-6
TGTGCCAGTAGGAGGGCTGGGGCCAACGTCCTGACTTTC
CASRRAGANVLTF